These T cell receptor beta chains were read from a single sample in a study of blood T cell repertoires in COVID-19. Profiled with immunoSEQ multiplex PCR; TCRdb holds only in-frame clones, not every one. Of roughly 200,000 clones in the sample, roughly 84% were seen once. The sequenced material came from PBMCs or T cells enriched from blood (not recorded which). The receptor set was obtained from a woman in her twenties or thirties who had been exposed to COVID-19. The CDR3 runs from the conserved cysteine through the conserved F or W. D genes are given only for firm matches. Expanded clones get a size class; other rows say once, few or many, or leave the size out.

V	D	length	J	size	CDR3	DNA
TRBV7-2	-	14	TRBJ2-7	-	CASSLGQELYEQYF	TGTGCCAGCAGCTTGGGGCAGGAACTCTACGAGCAGTACTTC
TRBV5-6	TRBD1	16	TRBJ1-2	-	CASSVRGTGTNYGYTF	TGTGCCAGCAGCGTGCGGGGGACAGGGACTAACTATGGCTACACCTTC
TRBV5-4	TRBD1	14	TRBJ1-2	-	CASRRDRGDYGYTF	TGTGCCAGCAGGCGGGACAGGGGGGACTATGGCTACACCTTC
TRBV6-2/TRBV6-3	-	14	TRBJ2-7	-	CASSYSPSLYEQYF	TGTGCCAGCAGTTACTCCCCGAGTCTATACGAGCAGTACTTC
TRBV7-2	TRBD1	15	TRBJ2-4	-	CASSPQKGGTNIQYF	TGTGCCAGCAGCCCCCAAAAAGGGGGCACAAACATTCAGTACTTC
TRBV5-4	-	13	TRBJ2-1	-	CASSSISPHEQFF	TGTGCCAGCAGCTCAATTAGCCCCCATGAGCAGTTCTTC
TRBV7-3	-	15	TRBJ1-1	few	CASSPNGGRNTEAFF	TGTGCCAGCAGCCCCAACGGGGGTAGGAACACTGAAGCTTTCTTT
TRBV10-3	TRBD1	12	TRBJ1-4	-	CATRGTGEKLFF	TGTGCCACCCGCGGGACAGGGGAAAAACTGTTTTTT
TRBV6-5	TRBD1	14	TRBJ2-7	once	CASSYTSDRSEQYF	TGTGCCAGCAGTTACACTTCGGACAGGAGCGAGCAGTACTTC
TRBV19	-	13	TRBJ1-1	-	CASSPTGSTEAFF	TGTGCCAGTAGTCCTACGGGGTCCACTGAAGCTTTCTTT
TRBV19	TRBD2	15	TRBJ2-5	-	CASSLGTSSQETQYF	TGTGCCAGTAGTCTAGGGACTAGCTCCCAAGAGACCCAGTACTTC
TRBV12-3/TRBV12-4	TRBD1	13	TRBJ1-2	-	CASSLAAGGSYTF	TGTGCCAGCAGTTTAGCGGCAGGGGGAAGCTACACCTTC
TRBV4-1	-	16	TRBJ1-4	-	CASSQVTGSTNEKLFF	TGCGCCAGCAGCCAAGTGACGGGTTCAACTAATGAAAAACTGTTTTTT
TRBV7-2	-	11	TRBJ1-1	-	CASSSDMIAFF	TGTGCCAGCAGCTCGGACATGATAGCTTTCTTT
TRBV6-6	TRBD2	16	TRBJ2-7	-	CASSRSGTRAYYEQYF	TGTGCCAGCAGTCGATCCGGGACTAGAGCCTACTACGAGCAGTACTTC
TRBV5-1	-	12	TRBJ1-1	-	CASSGGRTEAFF	TGCGCCAGCAGCGGGGGGAGGACTGAAGCTTTCTTT